This TCR beta chain was recovered during a study of blood T cell repertoires in COVID-19. Across the whole study: Acute and convalescent COVID-19 specimens originated in the United States, Italy and Spain. T cells, B-cell-depleted T cells, or PBMCs supplied cDNA or gDNA.

CDR1 and CDR2 from the germline V gene are LGHDT and YNNKEL (reference sequence). The CDR3 totals 15 residues. The V and J ends lost 4 bases and 1 base respectively, with 13 bases between them. As handled by the study authors: By means of reference gene primer amplification, nucleated cell counts were estimated. Clones were read by immunoSEQ multiplex PCR, and TCRdb kept only the in-frame ones, dropping some. D and trimming were read from the DNA, whereas the V and J calls and clone size are those reported in that table. The repertoire includes around 100,000 clones, 75% to 90% of them detected once, and less than 40% sits in the top ten.

The chain has TRBV3-1 (or the pseudogene TRBV3-2) and TRBJ1-1; D possibly corresponds to TRBD1 (5 bases). This clonotype originated in a woman older than 75 with acute or convalescent COVID-19. The sequencing sample was made of peripheral blood. DNA for the CDR3: TGTGCCAGCAGCCGAAGGGCAGGGTGGAACACTGAAGCTTTCTTT. Its protein is CASSRRAGWNTEAFF.